This is a list of T cell receptor beta chains from one sample in a study of T cells in Graves' hyperthyroidism and ophthalmopathy. TCRdb re-called the multiplex PCR reads with MiXCR, one entry per CDR3 protein. The sample includes about 570,000 distinct CDR3 sequences, just over 45% of them seen just once. Sequenced input: peripheral blood or thyroid tissue (not recorded which). The source is an adult woman with Graves' disease, either hyperthyroidism or ophthalmopathy (not recorded which). Both conserved end residues are part of each CDR3. The D gene is left open where the match is weak. Clone size appears in some rows only: once, few, many, or a class for an expanded clone.

size: few; D: TRBD2; V: TRBV15; J: TRBJ2-1; DNA: TGTGCCACCAGCAGAGGCCAAGCGGGAGGAGGGAATGAGCAGTTCTTC; CDR3: CATSRGQAGGGNEQFF
size: many; D: -; V: TRBV5-1; J: TRBJ1-3; DNA: TGCGCCAGCAGCTTGGAGGGGATCAACTCTGGAAACACCATATATTTT; CDR3: CASSLEGINSGNTIYF
size: few; D: TRBD1; V: TRBV3-1; J: TRBJ1-1; DNA: TGTGCCAGCTCAGTCGTTAGGGGGCCTACCTCGAACACTGAAGCTTTCTTT; CDR3: CASSVVRGPTSNTEAFF
size: -; D: TRBD2; V: TRBV5-1; J: TRBJ2-2; DNA: TGCGCCAGCTCTTTCCGACTAGCGGGGTCCCACACCGGGGAGCTGTTTTTT; CDR3: CASSFRLAGSHTGELFF
size: -; D: -; V: TRBV20-1; J: TRBJ2-5; DNA: TGCAGTGCTAGAAAACAGGGTAACCAGCCCCAGTACTTC; CDR3: CSARKQGNQPQYF
size: many; D: -; V: TRBV4-1; J: TRBJ2-7; DNA: TGCGCCAGCAGCCCCCGGGAATTAGCCACCTACGAGCAGTACTTC; CDR3: CASSPRELATYEQYF
size: -; D: TRBD1; V: TRBV7-3; J: TRBJ1-6; DNA: TGTGCCAGCAGCTCAACAGGGGCGGCTACTACCAAAACGAATTCACCCCTCCACTTT; CDR3: CASSSTGAATTKTNSPLHF
size: -; D: -; V: TRBV10-3; J: TRBJ2-5; DNA: TGTGCCACCAGTGATCCTACGGACGGAGGGCGGTCGGAGACCCAGTACTTC; CDR3: CATSDPTDGGRSETQYF
size: -; D: -; V: TRBV6-1; J: TRBJ1-1; DNA: TGTGCCAGCACAAGGGGGGATCCTGAAGCTTTCTTT; CDR3: CASTRGDPEAFF
size: -; D: -; V: TRBV15; J: TRBJ2-7; DNA: TGTGCCACCAGCACACCAGGGACCCCTACGTACTTC; CDR3: CATSTPGTPTYF
size: -; D: -; V: TRBV20-1; J: TRBJ1-2; DNA: TGCAATGCTAGAGAAGGGGCGCGGTATGGCTACACCTTC; CDR3: CNAREGARYGYTF
size: -; D: -; V: TRBV20-1; J: TRBJ2-3; DNA: TGCAGTGCCACCAGCGGGTTTCGATTCACAGATACGCAGTATTTT; CDR3: CSATSGFRFTDTQYF
size: large; D: -; V: TRBV10-3; J: TRBJ1-2; DNA: TGTGCCATCAGTGCTTTGAGGGGCAGAACAGACTATGGCTACACCTTC; CDR3: CAISALRGRTDYGYTF
size: -; D: -; V: TRBV7-8; J: TRBJ1-2; DNA: TGTGCCAGCAGCTTAGGCTTCAGGGGCGATAACTATGGCTACACCTTC; CDR3: CASSLGFRGDNYGYTF
size: -; D: -; V: TRBV2; J: TRBJ2-2; DNA: TGTGCCAGCAGTGAAGGCGGAACAGGGACCACCGGGGAGCTGTTTTTT; CDR3: CASSEGGTGTTGELFF
size: many; D: -; V: TRBV20-1; J: TRBJ1-3; DNA: TGCAGTGCGAAAGGTGGAAACACCATATATTTT; CDR3: CSAKGGNTIYF
size: many; D: -; V: TRBV9; J: TRBJ1-1; DNA: TGTGCCAGCAGCGGGACCACAGCAGAAGGCACTGAAGCTTTCTTT; CDR3: CASSGTTAEGTEAFF
size: many; D: -; V: TRBV12-3/TRBV12-4; J: TRBJ2-7; DNA: TGTGCCAGCAGTGAGGCTATTTACGAGCAGTACTTC; CDR3: CASSEAIYEQYF
size: once; D: TRBD1; V: TRBV5-1; J: TRBJ1-2; DNA: TGCGCCAGCAGCACGGCAATAACGGGGACAGCCTACGACTACACCTTC; CDR3: CASSTAITGTAYDYTF
size: -; D: -; V: TRBV7-9; J: TRBJ1-2; DNA: TGTGCCAGCAGCTTTGGGGCGGGGAATGGCTACACCTTC; CDR3: CASSFGAGNGYTF
size: many; D: -; V: TRBV7-8; J: TRBJ1-1; DNA: TGTGCCAGCAGCTTAGTGGCCCCCGGACTAAACACTGAAGCTTTCTTT; CDR3: CASSLVAPGLNTEAFF
size: -; D: -; V: TRBV7-3; J: TRBJ2-6; DNA: TGTGCCAGCAGCTTAAGGATGGCCGGGGCCAACGTCCTGACTTTC; CDR3: CASSLRMAGANVLTF
size: -; D: TRBD2; V: TRBV5-1; J: TRBJ2-2; DNA: TGCGCCAGCAGCTCCCTTGGGGTCGGGAGGATGAACACCGGGGAGCTGTTTTTT; CDR3: CASSSLGVGRMNTGELFF
size: many; D: -; V: TRBV9; J: TRBJ1-2; DNA: TGTGCCAGCAGCGGATCAGGACATCTAGGCTACACCTTC; CDR3: CASSGSGHLGYTF